This entry features one T cell receptor (beta chain) sequence. Antigen: not known. The record originates from a study of brain T cells in children with intractable seizures. Study observations and caveats: HCMV serostatus was not known, and viral specificity came from CDR3 similarity only. Clones missing pre-surgery may reflect undersampling of that blood sample.

Pre-surgery treatment included at least one anti-epileptic drug. Measured with immunoSEQ multiplex PCR; TCRdb has only the in-frame clones, and not every one. This sample has around 100,000 clones, with around 94% found just once. This TCR was recovered from a boy less than two years old with hemimegalencephaly and intractable seizures. Sequenced material: peripheral blood, taken at surgery.

The chain's CDR3 is CASRRQGEDTQYF. In DNA form, the CDR3 reads TGTGCCAGCAGAAGGCAGGGTGAAGATACGCAGTATTTT. The chain uses TRBV6-5 and TRBJ2-3, with TRBD1 as a possible D gene (5 bases). The length of the CDR3 is 13 residues. V gave up 6 bases and J gave up 5 bases, with 12 bases separating them. CDR1 and CDR2 from the germline V gene are MNHEY and SVGAGI.